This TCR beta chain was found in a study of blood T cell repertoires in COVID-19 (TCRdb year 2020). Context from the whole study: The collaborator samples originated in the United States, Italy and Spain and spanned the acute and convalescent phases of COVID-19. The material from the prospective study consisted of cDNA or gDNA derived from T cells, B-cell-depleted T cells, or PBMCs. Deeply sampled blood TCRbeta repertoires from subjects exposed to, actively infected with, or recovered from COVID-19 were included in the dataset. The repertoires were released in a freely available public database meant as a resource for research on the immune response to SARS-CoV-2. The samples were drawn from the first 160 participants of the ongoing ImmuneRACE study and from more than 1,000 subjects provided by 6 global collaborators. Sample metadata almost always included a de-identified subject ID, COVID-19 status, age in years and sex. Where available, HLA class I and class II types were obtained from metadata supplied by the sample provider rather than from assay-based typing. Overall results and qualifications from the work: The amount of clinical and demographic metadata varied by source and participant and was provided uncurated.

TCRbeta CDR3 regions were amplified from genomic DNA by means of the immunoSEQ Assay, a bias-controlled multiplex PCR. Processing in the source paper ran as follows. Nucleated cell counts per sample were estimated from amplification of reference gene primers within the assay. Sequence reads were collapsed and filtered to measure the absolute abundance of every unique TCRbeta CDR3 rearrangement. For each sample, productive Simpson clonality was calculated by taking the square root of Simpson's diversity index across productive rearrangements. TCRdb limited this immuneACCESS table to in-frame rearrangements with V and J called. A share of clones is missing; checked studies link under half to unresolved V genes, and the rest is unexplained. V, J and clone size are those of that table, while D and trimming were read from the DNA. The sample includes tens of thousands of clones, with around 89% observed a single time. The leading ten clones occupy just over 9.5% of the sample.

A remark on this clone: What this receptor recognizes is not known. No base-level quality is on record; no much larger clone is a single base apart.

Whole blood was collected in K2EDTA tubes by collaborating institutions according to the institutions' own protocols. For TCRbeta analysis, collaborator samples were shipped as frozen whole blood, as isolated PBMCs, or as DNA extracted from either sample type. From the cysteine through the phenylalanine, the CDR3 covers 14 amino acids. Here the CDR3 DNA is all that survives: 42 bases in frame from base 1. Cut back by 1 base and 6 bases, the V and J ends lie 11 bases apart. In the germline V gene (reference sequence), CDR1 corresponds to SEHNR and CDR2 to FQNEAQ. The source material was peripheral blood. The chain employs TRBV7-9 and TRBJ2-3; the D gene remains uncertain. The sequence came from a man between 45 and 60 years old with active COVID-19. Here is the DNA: TGTGCCAGCAGCTTAGTTACGGCGGTGGATACGCAGTATTTT. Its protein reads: CASSLVTAVDTQYF.